What follows are 5 T cell receptor beta chains derived from one specimen sequenced in a study of beta chain features in type 1 diabetes. Their antigen targets remain unknown. Broader study findings: All four CD4+ subsets of Type 1 diabetes patients contained TCRB CDR3s that were moderately but significantly shorter.

Expressed TCRB transcripts were sequenced after all isolated RNA was converted to cDNA. This table comes from immunoSEQ multiplex PCR, and its TCRdb copy is limited to in-frame clones, with some not included. Of a few hundred thousand clones in the sample, roughly 22% are singletons; the top ten hold more than 0.025%. Sequenced input: naive CD4+ T cells from blood. The receptors derive from a woman in her 40s with type 1 diabetes.

V usage is TRBV5-1 and J usage is TRBJ1-4; D gene unclear. The CDR3 spans 14 residues. From germline, CDR1 is SGHRS and CDR2 YFSETQ. With 1 base removed from V and 0 bases from J, the gap between germline ends came to 4 bases. The CDR3 bases are TGCGCCAGCAGCTTGCCAGCAACTAATGAAAAACTGTTTTTT. Its protein is CASSLPATNEKLFF.

The chain uses TRBV7-9 and TRBJ2-5, with D tentatively TRBD1 (5 bases). With 5 bases removed from V and 4 bases from J, the gap between germline ends came to 17 bases. Germline values: CDR1 SEHNR, CDR2 FQNEAQ (reference sequence). The CDR3 is 15 amino acids. The CDR3 loop is CASSPRGGVGETQYF. CDR3 DNA sequence: TGTGCCAGCAGCCCAAGGGGCGGAGTTGGAGAGACCCAGTACTTC.

This clone was seen only a few times. The chain carries TRBV4-3 and TRBJ2-7; tentatively, D is TRBD1 (6 bases). In germline, CDR1 is LGHNA, CDR2 YSLEER. The CDR3 has 17 amino acids. Deletions cut 1 base from V and 3 bases from J, with 19 bases between. CDR3 residues: CASSQARGEGVIYEQYF. The CDR3 DNA is TGCGCCAGCAGCCAAGCTCGGGGCGAGGGGGTGATCTACGAGCAGTACTTC.

This clone has more than one count but fewer than ten. V usage is TRBV4-2 and J usage is TRBJ2-7, with 7 bases matching TRBD2. V trimming: 2 bases; J trimming: 3 bases; junction bases outside the gene matches: 10. The CDR3 runs to 16 residues. CDR1 and CDR2 from the germline V gene are LGHNA and YNFKEQ. CDR3 DNA sequence: TGTGCCAGCAGCCAACCCCCTAGCGGATTCCTCTACGAGCAGTACTTC. Its protein product is CASSQPPSGFLYEQYF.

In the case of this clone: Different DNA sequences within this sample yield the same CDR3. The CDR3 coding sequence is TGCGCCAGCAGCCCGGGACAGGGGAATCAGCCCCAGCATTTT. Its translation: CASSPGQGNQPQHF. The chain couples TRBV5-1 to TRBJ1-5; TRBD1 agrees at 10 bases. The junction had 2 bases not matched to a gene; V was cut back by 4 bases and J by 4 bases. Germline V gives CDR1 SGHRS, CDR2 YFSETQ. The CDR3 spans 14 residues.